A selection of T cell receptor beta chains follows, all from one sample in a study of blood T cell repertoires in COVID-19. Clones were read by immunoSEQ multiplex PCR, and TCRdb kept only the in-frame ones, dropping some. The repertoire has 290,000 or so clones, around 90% of them found once; the top ten carry about 1.1%. Sequenced input: PBMCs or T cells enriched from blood (not recorded which). Receptors originate from a woman in her twenties or thirties who had recovered from COVID-19. CDR3s include the opening cysteine and the closing phenylalanine or tryptophan. Each record gives: V gene, D gene, J gene, clone size, CDR3 DNA, CDR3 protein. A D gene is named only where the DNA matches it firmly. Part of the rows lack a size; the others show once, few, many or a class for expanded clones.

>TRBV3-1/TRBV3-2|.|TRBJ1-1|.
TGTGCCAGCAGCCAAGGAGGAGTTTCTGAAGCTTTCTTT
CASSQGGVSEAFF
>TRBV30|TRBD2|TRBJ2-7|.
TGTGCCTGGAGTGTTTGGCGGGAGTACGAGCAGTACTTC
CAWSVWREYEQYF
>TRBV28|.|TRBJ2-7|.
TGTGCCAGCAGCGGGATCTGGGAAAACTCCTACGAGCAGTACTTC
CASSGIWENSYEQYF
>TRBV5-1|TRBD2|TRBJ2-7|.
TGCGCCAGCAGCTTAATATTAGCGGGAGAGCAGTACTTC
CASSLILAGEQYF
>TRBV30|.|TRBJ2-5|.
TGTGCCTGGAGTCGGGACATATTGGAGACCCAGTACTTC
CAWSRDILETQYF
>TRBV19|.|TRBJ1-2|.
TGTGCCAGTAGCCCGGTAGACCCCCAGAGGCCTTATGGCTACACCTTC
CASSPVDPQRPYGYTF
>TRBV7-2|.|TRBJ2-1|.
TGTGCCAGCAGCTTAGAATCTAGCAATGAGCAGTTCTTC
CASSLESSNEQFF
>TRBV2|.|TRBJ1-2|.
TGTGCCAGCAGTGACTCCTCAGGGAAGCCCTACTATGGCTACACCTTC
CASSDSSGKPYYGYTF
>TRBV18|TRBD1|TRBJ1-1|few
TGTGCCAGCTCTAGGGGACAGGGAGGGGACACTGAAGCTTTCTTT
CASSRGQGGDTEAFF
>TRBV24-1|.|TRBJ2-5|.
TGTGCCACCAGTGACATTGACAGAGAGACCCAGTACTTC
CATSDIDRETQYF
>TRBV19|.|TRBJ1-2|.
TGTGCCAGTAGTATTTCCCACAGGCGATACTACACCTTC
CASSISHRRYYTF
>TRBV11-2|TRBD1|TRBJ2-7|.
TGTGCCAGCAGCCGCTTGACAGGGGTAGTCTACGAGCAGTACTTC
CASSRLTGVVYEQYF
>TRBV12-3/TRBV12-4|.|TRBJ2-3|.
TGTGCCAGCCGACGGACTAGCACAGATACGCAGTATTTT
CASRRTSTDTQYF
>TRBV7-8|.|TRBJ1-5|.
TGTGCCAGCAGCTTTCTTGGGGCACGTCAGCCCCAGCATTTT
CASSFLGARQPQHF
>TRBV11-2|.|TRBJ1-2|.
TGTGCCAGCAGCTCCCCCCCATCTAACTATGGCTACACCTTC
CASSSPPSNYGYTF
>TRBV6-5|TRBD2|TRBJ2-1|.
TGTGCCAGCAGTTACCATATTAGCGGGGACAATGAGCAGTTCTTC
CASSYHISGDNEQFF
>TRBV18|TRBD1|TRBJ2-2|.
TGTGCCAGCTCATCTGGACAGGCCGGGGAGCTGTTTTTT
CASSSGQAGELFF
>TRBV7-9|TRBD1|TRBJ1-1|.
TGTGCCAGCAGCTCTCGACAGGGCGGGAACACTGAAGCTTTCTTT
CASSSRQGGNTEAFF
>TRBV30|.|TRBJ1-3|.
TGTGCCTGGAGTCTCCCCGCCTGGGGGGGCCCGCGGGGAAACACCATATATTTT
CAWSLPAWGGPRGNTIYF
>TRBV27|TRBD2|TRBJ2-1|.
TGTGCCAGCAGTTTACGCGGGACTAGCGGGAGAGAGCAGTTCTTC
CASSLRGTSGREQFF
>TRBV14|.|TRBJ1-2|.
TGTGCCAGCAGCCAAGATAAGGGGAACTATGGCTACACCTTC
CASSQDKGNYGYTF
>TRBV9|TRBD2|TRBJ2-1|.
TGTGCCAGCAGCGTAGCCTGGACTAGCGGGAGAGGGGGGAACAATGAGCAGTTCTTC
CASSVAWTSGRGGNNEQFF
>TRBV7-2|TRBD1|TRBJ2-7|.
TGTGCCAGCAGCTTAGATAAGACAGGGGCGACCTACGAGCAGTACTTC
CASSLDKTGATYEQYF